Shown below are 5 T cell receptor beta chains from a single sample sequenced in a study of cytomegalovirus exposure and HLA in healthy donors. Clones were read by immunoSEQ multiplex PCR, and TCRdb kept only the in-frame ones, dropping some. In the table there are approximately 58,000 clones, roughly 94% of which are singletons. Material: PBMCs. Receptor source: a woman younger than 35 in good health and CMV-seropositive.

The rearrangement links TRBV5-6 to TRBJ2-3, with TRBD2 matching 10 bases. V lost 4 bases, J lost 7 bases, and 12 bases stayed unmatched. The V gene's germline CDR1 is SGHDT and CDR2 YYEEEE. The CDR3 length is 16 residues. The CDR3 reads CASSPGPSGSMNTQYF. For the CDR3, the DNA is TGTGCCAGCAGCCCCGGTCCTAGCGGGAGTATGAATACGCAGTATTTT. Complete variable domain (other parts from reference TRBV5-6 and TRBJ2-3): DAGVTQSPTHLIKTRGQQVTLRCSPKSGHDTVSWYQQALGQGPQFIFQYYEEEERQRGNFPDRFSGHQFPNYSSELNVNALLLGDSALYLCASSPGPSGSMNTQYFGPGTRLTVL.

The rearrangement joins TRBV29-1 to TRBJ2-7, with D maybe TRBD1 (6 bases). Germline V gene data show CDR1 as SQVTM and CDR2 as ANQGSEA. Trimming shortened V by 6 bases and J by 6 bases, and 21 bases separated the two germline ends. This CDR3 comprises 14 residues. The CDR3 region has the DNA TGCAGCGTGGTTAGGTGGGGTGCAGGGGTCGAGCAGTACTTC. Translating gives CSVVRWGAGVEQYF.

The chain uses TRBV5-1 and TRBJ2-1; tentative D call: TRBD2 (5 bases). Trimming removed 3 bases from V and 8 bases from J, with 15 bases in between. Germline V gene data show CDR1 as SGHRS and CDR2 as YFSETQ. The CDR3 has 14 residues. The DNA of the CDR3 is TGCGCCAGCAGCTCTGCCGGGGTTGCGGATGAGCAGTTCTTC. It specifies CASSSAGVADEQFF. Drawing the rest from reference TRBV5-1 and TRBJ2-1, the complete variable domain is KAGVTQTPRYLIKTRGQQVTLSCSPISGHRSVSWYQQTPGQGLQFLFEYFSETQRNKGNFPGRFSGRQFSNSRSEMNVSTLELGDSALYLCASSSAGVADEQFFGPGTRLTVL.

The rearrangement uses TRBV6-6 and TRBJ2-1, with 11 bases matching TRBD2. CDR3 length: 15 amino acids. Germline CDR1 and CDR2: MNHNY and SVGAGI (reference sequence). The V segment lost 5 bases and the J segment 6 bases; nucleotides outside the gene matches: 6. The DNA of the CDR3 is TGTGCCAGCAGTCCGACTAGCGGGGAGGGCAATGAGCAGTTCTTC. Amino acid sequence: CASSPTSGEGNEQFF.

DNA of the CDR3: TGTGCCAGTAGCGCTCGGGGGGCCAACGTCCTGACTTTC. Translating gives CASSARGANVLTF. The rearrangement links TRBV19 to TRBJ2-6; D gene unclear. Trimming stripped 6 bases from V and 4 bases from J, with 7 bases between. Germline V CDR1 and CDR2: LNHDA, SQIVND (reference sequence). The CDR3 sequence is 13 residues long.